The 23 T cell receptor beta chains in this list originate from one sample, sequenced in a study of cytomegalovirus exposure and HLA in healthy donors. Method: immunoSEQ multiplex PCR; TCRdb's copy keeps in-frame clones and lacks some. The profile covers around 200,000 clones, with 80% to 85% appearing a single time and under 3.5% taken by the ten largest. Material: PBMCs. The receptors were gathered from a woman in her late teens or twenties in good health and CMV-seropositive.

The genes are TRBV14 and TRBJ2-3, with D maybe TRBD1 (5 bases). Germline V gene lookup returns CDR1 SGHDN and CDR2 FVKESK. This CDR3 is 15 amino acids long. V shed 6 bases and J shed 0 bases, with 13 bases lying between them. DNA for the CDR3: TGTGCCAGCAGTCCGGACACCTATAGCACAGATACGCAGTATTTT. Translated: CASSPDTYSTDTQYF.

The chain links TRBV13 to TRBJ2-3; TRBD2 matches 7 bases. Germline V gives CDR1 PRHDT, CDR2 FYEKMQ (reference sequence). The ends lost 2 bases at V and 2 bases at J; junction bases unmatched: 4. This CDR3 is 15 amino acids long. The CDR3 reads CASSLLGRATDTQYF. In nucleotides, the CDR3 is TGTGCCAGCAGCTTACTAGGGAGGGCCACAGATACGCAGTATTTT.

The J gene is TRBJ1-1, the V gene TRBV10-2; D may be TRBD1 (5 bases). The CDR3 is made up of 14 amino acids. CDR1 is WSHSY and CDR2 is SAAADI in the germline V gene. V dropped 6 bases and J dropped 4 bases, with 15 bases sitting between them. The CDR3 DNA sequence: TGCGCCAGCAGGGAGGGAGGGGTGTCCACTGAAGCTTTCTTT. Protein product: CASREGGVSTEAFF.

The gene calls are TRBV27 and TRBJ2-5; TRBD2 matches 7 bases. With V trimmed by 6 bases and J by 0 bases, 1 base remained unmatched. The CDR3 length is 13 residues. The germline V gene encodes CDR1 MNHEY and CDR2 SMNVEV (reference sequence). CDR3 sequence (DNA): TGTGCCAGCAGGGGAGGGTACCAAGAGACCCAGTACTTC. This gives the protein CASRGGYQETQYF.

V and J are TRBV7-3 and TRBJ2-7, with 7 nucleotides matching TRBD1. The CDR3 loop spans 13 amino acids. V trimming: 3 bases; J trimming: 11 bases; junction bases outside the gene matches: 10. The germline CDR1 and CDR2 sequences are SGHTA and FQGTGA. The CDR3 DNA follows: TGTGCCAGCAGCTTGAGCGAGGGGGCCTTCAAGTACTTC. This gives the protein CASSLSEGAFKYF. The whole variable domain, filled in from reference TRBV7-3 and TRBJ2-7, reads GAGVSQTPSNKVTEKGKYVELRCDPISGHTALYWYRQSLGQGPEFLIYFQGTGAADDSGLPNDRFFAVRPEGSVSTLKIQRTERGDSAVYLCASSLSEGAFKYFGPGTRLTVT.

The chain's CDR3 is CASSAGRFVDTEAFF. Written as DNA, the CDR3 is TGTGCCAGCAGTGCTGGGAGGTTCGTGGACACTGAAGCTTTCTTT. The chain carries TRBV6-6 and TRBJ1-1; D is unresolved. V lost 5 bases to trimming and J lost 3 bases, with 16 bases between them. CDR1 and CDR2 (germline): MNHNY, SVGAGI (reference sequence). The CDR3 is made up of 15 amino acids.

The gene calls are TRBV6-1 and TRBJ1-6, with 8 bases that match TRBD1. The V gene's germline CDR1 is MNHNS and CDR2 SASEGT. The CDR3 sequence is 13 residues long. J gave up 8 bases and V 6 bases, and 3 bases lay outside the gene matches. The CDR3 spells CASRDRVDSPLHF. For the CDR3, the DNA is TGTGCCAGCAGGGACAGGGTGGATTCACCCCTCCACTTT.

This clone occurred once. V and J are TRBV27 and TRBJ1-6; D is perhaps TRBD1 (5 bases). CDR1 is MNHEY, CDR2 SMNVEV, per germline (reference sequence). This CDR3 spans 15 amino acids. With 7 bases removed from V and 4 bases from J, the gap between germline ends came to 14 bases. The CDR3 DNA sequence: TGTGCCAGCAAACTTGGGGGGGATTATAATTCACCCCTCCACTTT. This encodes CASKLGGDYNSPLHF.

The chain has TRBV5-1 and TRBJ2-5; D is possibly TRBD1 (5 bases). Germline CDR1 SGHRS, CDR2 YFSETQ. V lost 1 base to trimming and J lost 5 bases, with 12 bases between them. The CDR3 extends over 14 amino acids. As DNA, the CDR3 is TGCGCCAGCAGCTTGCAGGGTCCGGGTGAGACCCAGTACTTC. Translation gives CASSLQGPGETQYF.

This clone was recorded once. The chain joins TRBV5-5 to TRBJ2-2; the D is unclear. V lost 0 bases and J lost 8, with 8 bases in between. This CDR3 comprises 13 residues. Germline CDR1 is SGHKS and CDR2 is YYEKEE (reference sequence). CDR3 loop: CASSLDISGELFF. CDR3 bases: TGTGCCAGCAGCTTGGACATTTCTGGGGAGCTGTTTTTT.

CDR3 nucleotides: TGTGCCAGCAGCGTAGTATCCGGGGAGCTGTTTTTT. Translated, it gives CASSVVSGELFF. V usage is TRBV9 and J usage is TRBJ2-2; D uncertain. The CDR3 runs 12 residues. Germline V gene data show CDR1 as SGDLS and CDR2 as YYNGEE. V shed 0 bases and J shed 6 bases, with 3 bases lying between them.

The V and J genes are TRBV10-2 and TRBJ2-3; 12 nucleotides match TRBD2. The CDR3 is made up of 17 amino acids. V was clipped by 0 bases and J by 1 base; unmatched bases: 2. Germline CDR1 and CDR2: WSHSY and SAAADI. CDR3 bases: TGCGCCAGCAGTGAGTCGAGACTAGCGGGGGGCACAGATACGCAGTATTTT. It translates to CASSESRLAGGTDTQYF.

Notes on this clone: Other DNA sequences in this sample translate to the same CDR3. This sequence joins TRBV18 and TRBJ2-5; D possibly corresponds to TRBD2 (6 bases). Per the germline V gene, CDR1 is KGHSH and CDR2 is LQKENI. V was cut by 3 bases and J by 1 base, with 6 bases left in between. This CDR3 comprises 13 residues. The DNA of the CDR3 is TGTGCCAGCTCACCGGGACTCCAAGAGACCCAGTACTTC. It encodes CASSPGLQETQYF.

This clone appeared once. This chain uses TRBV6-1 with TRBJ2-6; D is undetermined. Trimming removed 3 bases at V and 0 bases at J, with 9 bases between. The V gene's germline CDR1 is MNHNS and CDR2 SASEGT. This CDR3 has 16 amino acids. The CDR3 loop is CASSDYPLSGANVLTF. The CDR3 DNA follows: TGTGCCAGCAGTGACTACCCCCTCTCTGGGGCCAACGTCCTGACTTTC.

The CDR3 DNA follows: TGTGCCAGCAGTAAGCGGGGGAAAATCGGGGAGCTGTTTTTT. Translation: CASSKRGKIGELFF. The chain couples TRBV6-1 to TRBJ2-2; 8 bases map to TRBD2. V was pared by 5 bases and J by 7 bases, with 6 bases of the junction left unmatched. CDR3 length: 14 amino acids. The germline V gene encodes CDR1 MNHNS and CDR2 SASEGT.

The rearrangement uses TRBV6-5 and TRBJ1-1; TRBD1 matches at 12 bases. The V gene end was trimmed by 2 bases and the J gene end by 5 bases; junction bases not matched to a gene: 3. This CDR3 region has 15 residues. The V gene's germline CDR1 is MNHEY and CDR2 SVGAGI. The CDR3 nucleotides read TGTGCCAGCAGTTACGGGACAGGGGGCGAGACTGAAGCTTTCTTT. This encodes CASSYGTGGETEAFF.

CDR3 coding DNA: TGTGCCAGCAGCCAAGTCTATTCCGGGACAGGCAATGAAAAACTGTTTTTT. Translation: CASSQVYSGTGNEKLFF. The chain joins TRBV14 to TRBJ1-4; 8 positions match TRBD1. The CDR3 runs to 17 residues. V lost 1 base to trimming and J lost 5 bases; unmatched junction nucleotides: 9. The germline V gene encodes CDR1 SGHDN and CDR2 FVKESK.

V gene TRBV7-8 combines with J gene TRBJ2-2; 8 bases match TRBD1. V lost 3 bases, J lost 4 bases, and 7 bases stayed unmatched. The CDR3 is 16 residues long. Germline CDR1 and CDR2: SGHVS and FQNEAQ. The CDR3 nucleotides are TGTGCCAGCAGCTTGATAGGACAGGGTGCCACCGGGGAGCTGTTTTTT. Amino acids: CASSLIGQGATGELFF.

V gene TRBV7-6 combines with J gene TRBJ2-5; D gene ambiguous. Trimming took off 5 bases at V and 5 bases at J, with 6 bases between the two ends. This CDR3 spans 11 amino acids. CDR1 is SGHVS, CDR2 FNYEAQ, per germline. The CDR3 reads CASSPRETQYF. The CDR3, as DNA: TGTGCCAGCAGCCCCCGGGAGACCCAGTACTTC.

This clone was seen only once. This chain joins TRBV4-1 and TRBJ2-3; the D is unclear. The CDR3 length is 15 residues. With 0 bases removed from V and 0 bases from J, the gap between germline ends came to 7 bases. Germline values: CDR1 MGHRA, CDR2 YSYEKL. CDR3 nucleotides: TGCGCCAGCAGCCAAGAGACAACTAGCACAGATACGCAGTATTTT. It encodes CASSQETTSTDTQYF.

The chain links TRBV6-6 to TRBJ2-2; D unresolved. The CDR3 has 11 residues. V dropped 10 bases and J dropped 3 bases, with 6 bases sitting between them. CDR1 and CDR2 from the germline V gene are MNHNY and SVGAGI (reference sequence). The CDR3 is CATHYTGELFF. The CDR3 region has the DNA TGTGCCACCCATTACACCGGGGAGCTGTTTTTT.

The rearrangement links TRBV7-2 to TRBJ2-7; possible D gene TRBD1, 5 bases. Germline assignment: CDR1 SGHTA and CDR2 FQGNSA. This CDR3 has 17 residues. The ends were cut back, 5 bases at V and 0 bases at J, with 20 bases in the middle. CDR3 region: CASSTPEHRLNSYEQYF. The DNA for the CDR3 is TGTGCCAGCAGCACTCCTGAGCACAGGCTTAACTCCTACGAGCAGTACTTC.

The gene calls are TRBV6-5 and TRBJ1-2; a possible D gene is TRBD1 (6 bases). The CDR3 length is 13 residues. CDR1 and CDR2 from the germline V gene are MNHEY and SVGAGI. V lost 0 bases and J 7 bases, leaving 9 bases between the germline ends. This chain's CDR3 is CASSYSGGPGYTF. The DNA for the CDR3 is TGTGCCAGCAGTTACTCAGGGGGACCTGGCTACACCTTC.